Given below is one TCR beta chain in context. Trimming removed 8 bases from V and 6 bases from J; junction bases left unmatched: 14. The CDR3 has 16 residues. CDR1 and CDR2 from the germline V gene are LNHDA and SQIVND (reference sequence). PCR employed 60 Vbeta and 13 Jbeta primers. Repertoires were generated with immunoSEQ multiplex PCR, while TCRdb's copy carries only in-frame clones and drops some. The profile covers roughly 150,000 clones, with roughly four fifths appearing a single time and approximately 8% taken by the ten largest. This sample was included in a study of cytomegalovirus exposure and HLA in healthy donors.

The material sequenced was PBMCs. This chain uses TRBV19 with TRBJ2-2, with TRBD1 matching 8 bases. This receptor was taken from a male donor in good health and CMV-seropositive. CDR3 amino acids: CASSRPGGQGAGELFF. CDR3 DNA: TGTGCCAGTTCCCGACCAGGGGGCCAAGGGGCCGGGGAGCTGTTTTTT.